This TCR beta chain was identified during a study of CD8+CD57+ T cells in acquired aplastic anemia. Study information: An average of roughly 3 ug of DNA was obtained from sorted CD4+ and CD8+ cells. Broader study findings: Significance was not reached for CD8+ Simpson's diversity between patients and controls.

TCR beta VDJ and CDR3 profiling used genomic DNA as template. Each CDR3 protein gets one entry after TCRdb re-called the reads with MiXCR. The table has more than 100,000 distinct CDR3 sequences, less than 45% seen once. This clonotype showed up many times. Antigen: not known. With 7 bases clipped from V and 6 bases from J, the junction kept 6 bases outside the gene matches. Per the germline V gene, CDR1 is MGHDK and CDR2 is SYGVNS. This CDR3 has 13 amino acids. The V gene is TRBV25-1, the J gene TRBJ2-3; 8 nucleotides match TRBD2. This sequence originates from a human donor in good health, serving as a control. Sequenced material: sorted CD4+, CD8+, or CD8+CD57+ T cells (not recorded which) from PBMCs. CDR3 protein: CASTPGGRDTQYF. As DNA, the CDR3 is TGTGCCAGCACCCCGGGAGGGAGGGATACGCAGTATTTT. The full variable domain, with the rest looked up from reference TRBV25-1 and TRBJ2-3, is EADIYQTPRYLVIGTGKKITLECSQTMGHDKMYWYQQDPGMELHLIHYSYGVNSTEKGDLSSESTVSRIRTEHFPLTLESARPSHTSQYLCASTPGGRDTQYFGPGTRLTVL.